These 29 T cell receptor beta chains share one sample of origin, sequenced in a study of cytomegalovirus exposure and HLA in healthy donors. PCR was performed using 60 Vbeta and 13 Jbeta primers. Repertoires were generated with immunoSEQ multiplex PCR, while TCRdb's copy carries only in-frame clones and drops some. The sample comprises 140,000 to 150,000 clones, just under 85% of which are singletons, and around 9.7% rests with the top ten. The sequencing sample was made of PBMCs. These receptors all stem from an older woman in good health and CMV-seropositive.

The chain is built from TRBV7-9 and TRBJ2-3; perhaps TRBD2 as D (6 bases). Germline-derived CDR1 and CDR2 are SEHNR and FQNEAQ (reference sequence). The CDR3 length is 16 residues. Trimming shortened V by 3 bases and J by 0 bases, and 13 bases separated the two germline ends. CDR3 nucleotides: TGTGCCAGCAGCTTGCTAATAGCGGTTAGCACAGATACGCAGTATTTT. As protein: CASSLLIAVSTDTQYF.

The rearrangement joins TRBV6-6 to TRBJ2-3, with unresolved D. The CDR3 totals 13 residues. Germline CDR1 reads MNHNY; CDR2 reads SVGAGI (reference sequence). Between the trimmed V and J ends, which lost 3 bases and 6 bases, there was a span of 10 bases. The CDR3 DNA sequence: TGTGCCAGCAGTTATAAGGCGCGGGATACGCAGTATTTT. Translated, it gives CASSYKARDTQYF.

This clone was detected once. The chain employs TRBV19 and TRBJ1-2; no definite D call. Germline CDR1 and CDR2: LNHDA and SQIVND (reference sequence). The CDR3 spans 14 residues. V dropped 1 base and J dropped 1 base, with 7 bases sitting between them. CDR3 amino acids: CASSIGALNYGYTF. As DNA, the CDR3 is TGTGCCAGTAGTATAGGAGCTCTTAACTATGGCTACACCTTC.

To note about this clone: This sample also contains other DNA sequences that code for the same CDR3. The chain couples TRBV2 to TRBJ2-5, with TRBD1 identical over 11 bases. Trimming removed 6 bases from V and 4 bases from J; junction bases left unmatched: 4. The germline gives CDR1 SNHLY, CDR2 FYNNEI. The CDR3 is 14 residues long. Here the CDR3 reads CASRGQGVGETQYF. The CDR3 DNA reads TGTGCCAGCAGGGGACAGGGGGTGGGAGAGACCCAGTACTTC.

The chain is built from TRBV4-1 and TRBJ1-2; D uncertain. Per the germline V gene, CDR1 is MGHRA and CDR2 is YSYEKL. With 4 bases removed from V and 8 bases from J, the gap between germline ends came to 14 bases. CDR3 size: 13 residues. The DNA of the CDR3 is TGCGCCAGCAGCCTTGGAGGACTAACGGGCTACACCTTC. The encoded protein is CASSLGGLTGYTF.

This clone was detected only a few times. The CDR3 nucleotides read TGTGCCAGCAGCCGACTAGCGGGGAGCTCCTACGAGCAGTACTTC. Translation gives CASSRLAGSSYEQYF. The chain combines TRBV6-5 with TRBJ2-7, with 11 bases fitting TRBD2. The CDR3 extends over 15 amino acids. Germline V gene lookup returns CDR1 MNHEY and CDR2 SVGAGI. V lost 6 bases, J lost 0 bases, and 4 bases stayed unmatched.

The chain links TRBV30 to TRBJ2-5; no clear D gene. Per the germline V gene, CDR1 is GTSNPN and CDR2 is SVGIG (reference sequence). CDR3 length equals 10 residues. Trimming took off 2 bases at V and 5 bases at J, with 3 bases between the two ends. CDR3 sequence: CAWSQETQYF. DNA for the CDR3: TGTGCCTGGAGTCAGGAGACCCAGTACTTC.

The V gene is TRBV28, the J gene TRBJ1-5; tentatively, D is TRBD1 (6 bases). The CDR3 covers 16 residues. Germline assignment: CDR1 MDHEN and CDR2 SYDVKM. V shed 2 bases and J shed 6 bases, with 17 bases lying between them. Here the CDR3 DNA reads TGTGCCAGCAGTTTACGGGCCGGGACACTTCGTCAGCCCCAGCATTTT. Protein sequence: CASSLRAGTLRQPQHF.

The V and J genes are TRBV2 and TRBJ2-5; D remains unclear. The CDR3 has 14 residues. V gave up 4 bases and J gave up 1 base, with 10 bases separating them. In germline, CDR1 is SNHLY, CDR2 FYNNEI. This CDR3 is CASSAMSTQETQYF. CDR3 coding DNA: TGTGCCAGCAGTGCGATGAGCACCCAAGAGACCCAGTACTTC.

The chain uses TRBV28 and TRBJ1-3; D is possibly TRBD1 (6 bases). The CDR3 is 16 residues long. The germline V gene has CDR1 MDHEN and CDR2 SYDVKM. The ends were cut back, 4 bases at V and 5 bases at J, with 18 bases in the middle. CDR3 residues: CASSSGQTGLRNTIYF. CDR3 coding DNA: TGTGCCAGCAGTTCCGGACAGACCGGCCTAAGAAACACCATATATTTT.

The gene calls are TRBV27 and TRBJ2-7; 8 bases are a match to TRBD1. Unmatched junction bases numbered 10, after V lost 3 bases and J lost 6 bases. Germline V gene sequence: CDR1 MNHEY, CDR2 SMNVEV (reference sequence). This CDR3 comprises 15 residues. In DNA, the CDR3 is TGTGCCAGCAGTTTCTCCGGACAGGGAGGTGGCGAGCAGTACTTC. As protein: CASSFSGQGGGEQYF.

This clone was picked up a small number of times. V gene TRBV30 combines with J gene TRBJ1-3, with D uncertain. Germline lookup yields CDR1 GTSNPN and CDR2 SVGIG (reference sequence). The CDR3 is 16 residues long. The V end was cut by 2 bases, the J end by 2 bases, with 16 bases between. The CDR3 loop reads CAWSREPPRTGNTIYF. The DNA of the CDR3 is TGTGCCTGGAGTCGAGAGCCCCCGAGGACTGGAAACACCATATATTTT. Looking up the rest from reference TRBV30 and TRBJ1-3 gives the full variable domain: SQTIHQWPATLVQPVGSPLSLECTVEGTSNPNLYWYRQAAGRGLQLLFYSVGIGQISSEVPQNLSASRPQDRQFILSSKKLLLSDSGFYLCAWSREPPRTGNTIYFGEGSWLTVV.

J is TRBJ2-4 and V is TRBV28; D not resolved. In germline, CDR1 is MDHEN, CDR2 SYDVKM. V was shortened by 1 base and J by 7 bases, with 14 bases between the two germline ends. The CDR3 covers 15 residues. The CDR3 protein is CASSLFSGGVNIQYF. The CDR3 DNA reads TGTGCCAGCAGTTTATTTTCCGGTGGAGTGAACATTCAGTACTTC.

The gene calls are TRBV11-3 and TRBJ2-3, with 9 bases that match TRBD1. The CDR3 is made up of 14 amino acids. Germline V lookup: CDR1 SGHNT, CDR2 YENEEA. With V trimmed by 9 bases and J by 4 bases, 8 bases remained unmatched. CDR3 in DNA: TGTGCCAGTTCGGACAGGGGCGTGCCAGATACGCAGTATTTT. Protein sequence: CASSDRGVPDTQYF.

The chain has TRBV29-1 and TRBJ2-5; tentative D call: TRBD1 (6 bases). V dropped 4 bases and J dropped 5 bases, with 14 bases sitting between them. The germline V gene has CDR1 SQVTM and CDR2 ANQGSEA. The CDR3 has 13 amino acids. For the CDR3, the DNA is TGCAGCGTTGCCCCAGGGGCGGTTGAGACCCAGTACTTC. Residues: CSVAPGAVETQYF.

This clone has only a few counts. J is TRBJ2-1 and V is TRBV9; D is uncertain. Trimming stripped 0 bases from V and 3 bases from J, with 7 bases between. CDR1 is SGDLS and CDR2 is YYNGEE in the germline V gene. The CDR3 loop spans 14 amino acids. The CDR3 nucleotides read TGTGCCAGCAGCGTAGCAGGCAACTACAATGAGCAGTTCTTC. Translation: CASSVAGNYNEQFF.

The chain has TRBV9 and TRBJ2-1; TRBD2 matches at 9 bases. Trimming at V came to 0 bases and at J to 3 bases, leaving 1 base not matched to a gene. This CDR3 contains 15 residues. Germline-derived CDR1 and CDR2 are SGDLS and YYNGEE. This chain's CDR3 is CASSVETSGYNEQFF. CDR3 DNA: TGTGCCAGCAGCGTAGAGACTAGCGGCTACAATGAGCAGTTCTTC. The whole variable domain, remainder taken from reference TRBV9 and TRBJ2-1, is DSGVTQTPKHLITATGQRVTLRCSPRSGDLSVYWYQQSLDQGLQFLIQYYNGEERAKGNILERFSAQQFPDLHSELNLSSLELGDSALYFCASSVETSGYNEQFFGPGTRLTVL.

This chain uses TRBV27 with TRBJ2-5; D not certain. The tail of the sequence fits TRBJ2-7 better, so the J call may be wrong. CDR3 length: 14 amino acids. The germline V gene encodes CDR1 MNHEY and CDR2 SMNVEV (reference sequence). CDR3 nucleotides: TGTGCCAGCAGTGACTTTGAGACCTCCTACGAGCAGTACTTC. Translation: CASSDFETSYEQYF.

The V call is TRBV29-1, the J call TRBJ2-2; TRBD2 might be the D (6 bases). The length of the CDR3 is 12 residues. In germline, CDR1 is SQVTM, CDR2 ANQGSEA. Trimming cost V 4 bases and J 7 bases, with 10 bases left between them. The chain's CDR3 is CSVAGVGGELFF. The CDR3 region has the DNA TGCAGCGTTGCGGGGGTAGGCGGGGAGCTGTTTTTT.

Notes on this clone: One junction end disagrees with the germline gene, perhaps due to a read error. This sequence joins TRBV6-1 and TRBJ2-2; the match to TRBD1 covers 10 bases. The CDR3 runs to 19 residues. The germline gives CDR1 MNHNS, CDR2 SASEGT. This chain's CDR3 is CAGSGLRDRGTLNTGELFF. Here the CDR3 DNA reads TGTGCCGGCAGTGGACTCAGGGACAGGGGCACCTTGAACACCGGGGAGCTGTTTTTT.

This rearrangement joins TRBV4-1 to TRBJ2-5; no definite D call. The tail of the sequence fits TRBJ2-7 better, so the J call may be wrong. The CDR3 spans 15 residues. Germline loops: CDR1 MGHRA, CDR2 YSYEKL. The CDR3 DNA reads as TGCGCCAGCAGCCAAGATACGTCCCCCCTCTACGAGCAGTACTTC. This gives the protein CASSQDTSPLYEQYF.

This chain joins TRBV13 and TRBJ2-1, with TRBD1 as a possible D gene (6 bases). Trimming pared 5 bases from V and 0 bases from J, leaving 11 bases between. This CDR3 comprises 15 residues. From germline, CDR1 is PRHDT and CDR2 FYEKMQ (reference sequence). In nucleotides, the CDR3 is TGTGCCAGCAGCCTAAGAGGGGGCTCCTACAATGAGCAGTTCTTC. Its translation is CASSLRGGSYNEQFF.

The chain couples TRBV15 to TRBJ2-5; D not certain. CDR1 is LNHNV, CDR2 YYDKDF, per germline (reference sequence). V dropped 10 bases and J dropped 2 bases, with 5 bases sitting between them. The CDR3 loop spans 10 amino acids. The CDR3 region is CAIGQETQYF. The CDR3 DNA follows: TGTGCCATCGGGCAAGAGACCCAGTACTTC. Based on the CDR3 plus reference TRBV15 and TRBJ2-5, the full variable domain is DAMVIQNPRYQVTQFGKPVTLSCSQTLNHNVMYWYQQKSSQAPKLLFHYYDKDFNNEADTPDNFQSRRPNTSFCFLDIRSPGLGDTAMYLCAIGQETQYFGPGTRLLVL.

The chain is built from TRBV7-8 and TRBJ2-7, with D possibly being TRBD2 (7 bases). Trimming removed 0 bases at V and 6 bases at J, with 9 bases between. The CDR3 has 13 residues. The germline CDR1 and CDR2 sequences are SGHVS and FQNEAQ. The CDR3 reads CASSLAGGPEQYF. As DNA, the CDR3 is TGTGCCAGCAGCTTAGCCGGGGGGCCCGAGCAGTACTTC.

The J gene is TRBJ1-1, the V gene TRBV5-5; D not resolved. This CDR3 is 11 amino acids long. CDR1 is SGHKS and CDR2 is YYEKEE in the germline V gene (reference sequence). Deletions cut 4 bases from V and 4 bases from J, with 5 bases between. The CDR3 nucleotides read TGTGCCAGCAGCCTCGGCACTGAAGCTTTCTTT. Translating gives CASSLGTEAFF.

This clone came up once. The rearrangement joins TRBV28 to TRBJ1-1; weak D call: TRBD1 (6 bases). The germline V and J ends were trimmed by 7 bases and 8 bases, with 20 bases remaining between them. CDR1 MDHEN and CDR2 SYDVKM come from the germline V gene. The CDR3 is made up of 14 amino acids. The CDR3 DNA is TGTGCCAGCAAAAACCACCCAGTAACAGGGGAAGCTTTCTTT. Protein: CASKNHPVTGEAFF.

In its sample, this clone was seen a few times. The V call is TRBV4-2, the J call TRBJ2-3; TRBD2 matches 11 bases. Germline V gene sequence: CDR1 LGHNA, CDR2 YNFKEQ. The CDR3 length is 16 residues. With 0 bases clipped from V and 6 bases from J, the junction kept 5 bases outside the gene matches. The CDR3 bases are TGTGCCAGCAGCCAAGATCGACTAGCGGGATCGGATACGCAGTATTTT. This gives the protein CASSQDRLAGSDTQYF.

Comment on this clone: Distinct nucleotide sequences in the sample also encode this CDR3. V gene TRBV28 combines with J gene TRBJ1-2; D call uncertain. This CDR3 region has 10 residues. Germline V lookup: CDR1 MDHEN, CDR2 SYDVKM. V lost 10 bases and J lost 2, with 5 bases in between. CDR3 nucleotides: TGTGCCACGGGAAACTATGGCTACACCTTC. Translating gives CATGNYGYTF.

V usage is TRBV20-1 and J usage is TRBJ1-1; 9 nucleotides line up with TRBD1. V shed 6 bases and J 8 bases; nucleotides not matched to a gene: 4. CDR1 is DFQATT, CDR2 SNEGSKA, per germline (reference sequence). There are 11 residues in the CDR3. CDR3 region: CSASGQGEAFF. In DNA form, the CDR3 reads TGCAGTGCCTCGGGACAGGGAGAAGCTTTCTTT.